This T cell receptor beta chain emerged from a study of blood T cell repertoires in COVID-19. Study context: COVID-19 samples, acute and convalescent, were from the United States, Italy and Spain. PBMCs, B-cell-depleted T cells, or T cells were the source of the cDNA or gDNA that made up the material.

CDR3 length: 15 amino acids. Germline V CDR1 and CDR2: SGHRS, YFSETQ. J was trimmed by 4 bases and V by 5 bases; bases with no gene match: 8. As processed by the authors: Reference gene primers were amplified, and this amplification served to estimate nucleated cell counts. Using immunoSEQ multiplex PCR, the repertoire was profiled, and TCRdb retains in-frame clones only, with some absent. V and J calls and clone size follow that table, whereas D and trimming were derived from the DNA. There are over 75,000 clones in the sample; 90% occur only once, and 1.7% lies in the top ten. Sequenced: peripheral blood. The clonotype was recovered from a man aged 55 to 70 with acute or convalescent COVID-19. The chain carries TRBV5-1 and TRBJ1-4; 7 bases map to TRBD1. CDR3 protein: CASRPSGTDNEKLFF. The CDR3 DNA sequence: TGCGCCAGCAGACCTTCGGGGACAGATAATGAAAAACTGTTTTTT.